One sample yielded the 3 T cell receptor beta chains listed below, sequenced in a study of cytomegalovirus exposure and HLA in healthy donors. PCR involved 60 Vbeta and 13 Jbeta primers. Sequenced by immunoSEQ multiplex PCR; TCRdb stores in-frame clones only, minus some. This sample carries about 120,000 clones, nearly 80% of them seen once, and the ten largest clones take approximately 3.5%. The sequenced sample was PBMCs. The source of these receptors is a woman younger than 45 in good health and CMV-seropositive.

This clone was seen once. The gene calls are TRBV6-1 and TRBJ1-2; tentative D call: TRBD1 (6 bases). Trimming pared 7 bases from V and 7 bases from J, leaving 19 bases between. The germline CDR1 and CDR2 sequences are MNHNS and SASEGT. The CDR3 runs 14 residues. CDR3 sequence: CASNQQWGGGGYTF. DNA for the CDR3: TGTGCCAGCAACCAACAATGGGGAGGGGGTGGCTACACCTTC.

J is TRBJ2-7 and V is TRBV10-3; the D gene is possibly TRBD2 (5 bases). Germline assignment: CDR1 ENHRY and CDR2 SYGVKD. The germline V and J ends were trimmed by 10 bases and 0 bases, with 10 bases remaining between them. The CDR3 has 12 amino acids. The CDR3 bases are TGTGCCACCTTCGGGAACTCCTACGAGCAGTACTTC. Encoded protein: CATFGNSYEQYF.

The chain uses TRBV15 and TRBJ1-4; 8 nucleotides agree with TRBD1. V trimming: 6 bases; J trimming: 8 bases; junction bases outside the gene matches: 8. Per germline, CDR1 LNHNV and CDR2 YYDKDF (reference sequence). This CDR3 has 14 amino acids. The DNA for the CDR3 is TGTGCCACCAGGACAACAGGGGGTAGGGAAAAACTGTTTTTT. It is translated as CATRTTGGREKLFF.